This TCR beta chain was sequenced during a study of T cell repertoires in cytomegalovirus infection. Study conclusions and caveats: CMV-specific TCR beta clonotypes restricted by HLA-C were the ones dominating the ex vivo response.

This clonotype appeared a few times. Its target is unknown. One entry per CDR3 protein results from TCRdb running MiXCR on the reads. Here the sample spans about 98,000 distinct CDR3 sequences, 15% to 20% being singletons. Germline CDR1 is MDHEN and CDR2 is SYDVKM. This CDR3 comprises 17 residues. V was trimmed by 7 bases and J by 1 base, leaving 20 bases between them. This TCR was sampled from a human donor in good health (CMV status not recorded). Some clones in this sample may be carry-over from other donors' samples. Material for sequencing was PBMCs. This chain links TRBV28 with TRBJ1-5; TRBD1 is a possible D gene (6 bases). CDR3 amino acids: CASTLVGAGTSNQPQHF. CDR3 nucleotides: TGTGCCAGCACTCTGGTGGGGGCAGGGACGAGCAATCAGCCCCAGCATTTT.